This T cell receptor (beta chain) is from a study of blood T cell repertoires in COVID-19 (dated by TCRdb to between 2020 and 2021). With respect to the entire study: Samples covering the acute and convalescent phases of COVID-19 were provided by collaborators in the United States, Italy and Spain. The material from the prospective study consisted of cDNA or gDNA derived from T cells, B-cell-depleted T cells, or PBMCs. The dataset comprised deeply sampled blood TCRbeta repertoires from subjects exposed to, actively infected with, or recovered from COVID-19. The repertoires were released in a freely available public database intended as a resource for research on the immune response to SARS-CoV-2. Samples were obtained from the ongoing ImmuneRACE study (first 160 participants) and from over 1,000 subjects provided by 6 global collaborators. Nearly every sample came with metadata listing a de-identified subject ID, COVID-19 status, age in years and sex. HLA class I and class II types, where available, came from metadata supplied by the sample provider rather than from assay-based typing. Results and caveats for the whole study, not just this receptor: The amount of clinical and demographic metadata varied by source and participant and was provided uncurated.

One collaborating source in Seattle enrolled patients during active infection and followed them longitudinally through the course of disease. The collaborating institutions used their own protocols to collect whole blood in K2EDTA tubes. For TCRbeta analysis, collaborators shipped samples in one of three forms: frozen whole blood, isolated PBMCs, or DNA extracted from either of those sample types. TCRbeta CDR3 regions were amplified from genomic DNA by means of the immunoSEQ Assay, a bias-controlled multiplex PCR. The study's own analysis went as follows. The number of nucleated cells in each sample was estimated from the amplification of reference gene primers within the assay. To quantify the absolute abundance of each unique TCRbeta CDR3 rearrangement, sequence reads were collapsed and filtered. For each sample, productive Simpson clonality was calculated as the square root of Simpson's diversity index across productive rearrangements. TCRdb took this table from immuneACCESS and kept in-frame rearrangements with V and J called. Such tables lack part of the clones; where checked against another copy, unresolved V genes explain under half of the gap, and the rest is unexplained. That table furnishes V, J and clone size, whereas the DNA furnished D and trimming. In this sample the table shows roughly 410,000 clones, around 89% of which occur a single time. Under 2% of the sample is in the top ten clones.

Of note for this clone: The antigen it binds to is not known. Within one base of it there is no much larger clone, and no base qualities were kept.

The cysteine opens and the phenylalanine closes a CDR3 of 15 amino acids. Solely the CDR3 DNA is kept, with 45 bases framed from the first base. V is shortened by 5 bases, J by 0 bases, and the region joining them spans 13 bases. For CDR1 and CDR2, the germline V gene lists SGHVS and FQNEAQ. This sequence was found in a woman aged 40-49 years with COVID-19, enrolled during active disease. The chain uses TRBV7-8 and TRBJ1-1; possibly the D gene is TRBD1, per 5 matching bases. The sequencing input was peripheral blood. In nucleotide form, the sequence is TGTGCCAGCAGCCGCTTTGACAGACTGAACACTGAAGCTTTCTTT. Its product reads: CASSRFDRLNTEAFF.